The T cell receptor beta chain under discussion was sequenced for a study of blood T cell repertoires in COVID-19. Turning to the study itself: From T cells, B-cell-depleted T cells, or PBMCs came the material, which was cDNA or gDNA.

In the study's own analysis: It was from reference gene primer amplification that nucleated cell counts were estimated. Repertoires were generated with immunoSEQ multiplex PCR, while TCRdb's copy carries only in-frame clones and drops some. The DNA was the basis for D and trimming; V, J and clone size are from that table. Of under 200,000 clones listed, more than 75% are singletons. Germline lookup yields CDR1 LNHDA and CDR2 SQIVND (reference sequence). J lost 0 bases, V lost 5 bases, and 5 bases had no gene match. The CDR3 covers 15 residues. J is TRBJ2-7 and V is TRBV19; 9 bases line up with TRBD1. The origin of this receptor is a woman at least 80 years old with COVID-19, enrolled during active disease. Sequencing was done on a sample of peripheral blood. CDR3 coding DNA: TGTGCCAGTAGTGGGGGACAGGGTCGCTCCTACGAGCAGTACTTC. Translation: CASSGGQGRSYEQYF.